The source of this TCR beta chain is a study of control samples from healthy donors and cancer patients. Data came from immunoSEQ multiplex PCR; TCRdb stores just in-frame clones and leaves some out. Here the sample spans 90,000 to 100,000 clones, around 80% being singletons. CDR3 size: 14 residues. CDR1 SGHDT and CDR2 YYEEEE come from the germline V gene. V lost 4 bases, J lost 4 bases, and 11 bases lay in between. This clone has only a few counts. V gene TRBV5-6 combines with J gene TRBJ2-2; D call uncertain. The clonotype comes from a woman in her 30s in good health. The sample consisted of blood. The CDR3, as DNA: TGTGCCAGCAGCCCCTTCTTGATCACCGGGGAGCTGTTTTTT. This gives the protein CASSPFLITGELFF.